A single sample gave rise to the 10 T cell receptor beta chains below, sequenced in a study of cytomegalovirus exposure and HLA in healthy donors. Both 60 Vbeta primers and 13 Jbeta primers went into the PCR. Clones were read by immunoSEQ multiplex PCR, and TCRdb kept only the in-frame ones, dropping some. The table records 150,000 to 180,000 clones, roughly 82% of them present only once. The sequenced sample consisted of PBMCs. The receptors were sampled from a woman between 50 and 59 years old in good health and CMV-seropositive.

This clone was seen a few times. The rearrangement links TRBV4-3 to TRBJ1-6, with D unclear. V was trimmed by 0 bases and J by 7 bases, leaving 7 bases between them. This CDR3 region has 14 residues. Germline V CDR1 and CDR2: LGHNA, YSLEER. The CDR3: CASSQDSGNSPLHF. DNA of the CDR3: TGCGCCAGCAGCCAAGATTCGGGAAATTCACCCCTCCACTTT.

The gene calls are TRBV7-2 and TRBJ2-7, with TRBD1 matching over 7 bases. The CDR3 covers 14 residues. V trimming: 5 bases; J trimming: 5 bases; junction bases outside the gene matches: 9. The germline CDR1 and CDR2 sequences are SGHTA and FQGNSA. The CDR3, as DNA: TGTGCCAGCAGCCTAAAGGGACAGAGCCACGAGCAGTACTTC. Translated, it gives CASSLKGQSHEQYF. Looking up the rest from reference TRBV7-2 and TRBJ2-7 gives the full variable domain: GAGVSQSPSNKVTEKGKDVELRCDPISGHTALYWYRQSLGQGLEFLIYFQGNSAPDKSGLPSDRFSAERTGGSVSTLTIQRTQQEDSAVYLCASSLKGQSHEQYFGPGTRLTVT.

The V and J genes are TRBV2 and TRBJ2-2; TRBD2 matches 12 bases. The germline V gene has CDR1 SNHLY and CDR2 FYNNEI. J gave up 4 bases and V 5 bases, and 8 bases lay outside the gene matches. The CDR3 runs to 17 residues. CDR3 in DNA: TGTGCCAGCAGTCGGACTAGCGGGACCGTAGGCACCGGGGAGCTGTTTTTT. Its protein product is CASSRTSGTVGTGELFF.

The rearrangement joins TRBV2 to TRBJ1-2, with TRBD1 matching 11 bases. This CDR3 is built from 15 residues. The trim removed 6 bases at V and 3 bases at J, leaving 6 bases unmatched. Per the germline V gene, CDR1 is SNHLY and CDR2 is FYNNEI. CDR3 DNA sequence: TGTGCCAGCAGCGCGGGACAGGGGGAGCACTATGGCTACACCTTC. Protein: CASSAGQGEHYGYTF.

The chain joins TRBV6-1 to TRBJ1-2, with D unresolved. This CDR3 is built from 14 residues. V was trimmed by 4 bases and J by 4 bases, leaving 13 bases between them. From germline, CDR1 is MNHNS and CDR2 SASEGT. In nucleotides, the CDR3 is TGTGCCAGCAGTGCGGGTCTCAAAGGCTATGGCTACACCTTC. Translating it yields CASSAGLKGYGYTF.

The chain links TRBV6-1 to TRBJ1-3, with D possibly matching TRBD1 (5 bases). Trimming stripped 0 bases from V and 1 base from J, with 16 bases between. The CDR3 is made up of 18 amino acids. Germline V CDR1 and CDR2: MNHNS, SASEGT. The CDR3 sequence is CASSEAWGRGSSGNTIYF. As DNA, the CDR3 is TGTGCCAGCAGTGAAGCTTGGGGAAGGGGATCTTCTGGAAACACCATATATTTT.

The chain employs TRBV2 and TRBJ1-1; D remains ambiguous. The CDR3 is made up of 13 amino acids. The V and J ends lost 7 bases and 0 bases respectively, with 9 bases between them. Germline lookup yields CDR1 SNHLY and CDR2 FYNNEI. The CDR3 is CASTSAMNTEAFF. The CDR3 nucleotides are TGTGCCAGCACGAGCGCCATGAACACTGAAGCTTTCTTT.

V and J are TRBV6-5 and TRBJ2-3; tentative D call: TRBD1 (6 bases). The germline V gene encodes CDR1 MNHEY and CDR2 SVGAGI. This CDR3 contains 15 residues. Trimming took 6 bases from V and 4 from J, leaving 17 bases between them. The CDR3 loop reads CASRLQGGEADTQYF. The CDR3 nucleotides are TGTGCCAGCAGATTACAGGGTGGGGAAGCAGATACGCAGTATTTT.

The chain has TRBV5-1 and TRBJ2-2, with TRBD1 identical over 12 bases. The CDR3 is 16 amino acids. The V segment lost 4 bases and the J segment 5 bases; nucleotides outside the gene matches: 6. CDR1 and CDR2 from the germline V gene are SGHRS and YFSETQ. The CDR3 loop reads CASSSWDRGRTGELFF. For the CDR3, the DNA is TGCGCCAGCAGCAGTTGGGACAGGGGGCGAACCGGGGAGCTGTTTTTT.

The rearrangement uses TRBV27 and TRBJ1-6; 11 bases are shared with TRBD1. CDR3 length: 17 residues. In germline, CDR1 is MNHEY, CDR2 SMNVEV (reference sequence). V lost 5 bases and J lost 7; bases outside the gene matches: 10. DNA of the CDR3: TGTGCCAGCAGTGACACCGGGACAGGGGGATGGAATTCACCCCTCCACTTT. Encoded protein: CASSDTGTGGWNSPLHF.